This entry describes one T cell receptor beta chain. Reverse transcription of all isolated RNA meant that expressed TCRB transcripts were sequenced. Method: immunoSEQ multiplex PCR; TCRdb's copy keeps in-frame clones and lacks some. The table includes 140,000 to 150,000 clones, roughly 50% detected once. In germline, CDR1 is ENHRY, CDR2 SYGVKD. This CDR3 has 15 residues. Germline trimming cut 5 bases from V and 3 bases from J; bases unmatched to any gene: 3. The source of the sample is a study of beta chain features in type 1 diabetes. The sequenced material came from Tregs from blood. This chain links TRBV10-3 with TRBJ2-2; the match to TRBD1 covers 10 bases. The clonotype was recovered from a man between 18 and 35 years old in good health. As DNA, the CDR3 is TGTGCCATCAGTCCCGGGACAGGGGACACCGGGGAGCTGTTTTTT. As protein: CAISPGTGDTGELFF.